The 5 T cell receptor beta chains below all came from one sample that was sequenced in a study of post-analysis software for immune sequencing data. Study results and limitations: In patients, TRBV5-6, TRBV5-1 and TRBV20-1 belonged to roughly five TRBV segments found more frequently than in controls.

These TCRs' antigens remain unknown. TCR beta libraries were prepared from cDNA with unique molecular identifiers. One entry per CDR3 protein results from TCRdb running MiXCR on the PCR reads. The sample has about 770,000 distinct CDR3 sequences, 40% to 55% seen once. Sequenced sample: blood. The receptors were gathered from a girl aged 10-17 years with multiple sclerosis.

The genes are TRBV20-1 and TRBJ2-1; the match to TRBD2 covers 13 bases. The length of the CDR3 is 15 residues. V lost 2 bases, J lost 9 bases, and 7 bases stayed unmatched. The germline V gene has CDR1 DFQATT and CDR2 SNEGSKA (reference sequence). The CDR3: CSARQTSGRSLEQFF. CDR3 DNA: TGCAGTGCTAGACAGACTAGCGGGAGGAGCCTTGAGCAGTTCTTC.

V gene TRBV27 combines with J gene TRBJ2-7, with TRBD1 matching 10 bases. CDR3 length: 13 residues. Unmatched junction bases numbered 4, after V lost 4 bases and J lost 7 bases. CDR1 is MNHEY, CDR2 SMNVEV, per germline (reference sequence). The CDR3 sequence is CASSSGTGVEQYF. In DNA, the CDR3 is TGTGCCAGCAGTTCCGGGACAGGGGTAGAGCAGTACTTC.

Worth noting for this clonotype: A junction boundary mismatches the germline segment, possibly from a read error. The chain joins TRBV6-5 to TRBJ1-2; D possibly corresponds to TRBD1 (6 bases). The germline gives CDR1 MNHEY, CDR2 SVGAGI. CDR3 size: 13 residues. CDR3 in DNA: TGTGCCAGCAGTTACTACAGGGCCCATGGCTGCACCTTC. Translated: CASSYYRAHGCTF.

This rearrangement joins TRBV7-8 to TRBJ1-2; a weak D match, TRBD1 (6 bases). V lost 4 bases to trimming and J lost 1 base, with 19 bases between them. The CDR3 has 17 residues. Germline-derived CDR1 and CDR2 are SGHVS and FQNEAQ. This CDR3 reads CASSSAGTKKGNYGYTF. The CDR3 DNA sequence: TGTGCCAGCAGCTCGGCCGGGACAAAGAAGGGTAACTATGGCTACACCTTC.

This clonotype was detected only a few times. The CDR3 DNA is TGTGCCATACCTAGCGGGAGGGCCTTCAACGGGCAGTTCTTC. Translation: CAIPSGRAFNGQFF. This sequence joins TRBV6-2 or TRBV6-3 and TRBJ2-1, with 12 bases identical to TRBD2. CDR3 length: 14 amino acids. After removal of 10 bases from V and 12 bases from J, the junction contained 13 bases not matched to a gene. The germline V gene encodes CDR1 MNHEY and CDR2 SVGEGT.